Following are 27 T cell receptor beta chains from one sample sequenced in a study of shared clonotypes between healthy human individuals. Clones were sequenced by immunoSEQ multiplex PCR, and TCRdb holds only the in-frame ones, with some missing. The data show some 680,000 clones, 55% to 85% seen once. Sequencing used memory CD4+ T cells sorted from blood. The subset was: CD45RA-negative fraction. These receptors were collected from a woman aged 25 to 39 in good health.

CDR3 sequence (DNA): TGTGCCAGCTCACCATCCATTAAGAACACTGAAGCTTTCTTT. Protein: CASSPSIKNTEAFF. The V gene is TRBV18, the J gene TRBJ1-1; no clear D gene. This CDR3 has 14 residues. The germline gives CDR1 KGHSH, CDR2 LQKENI. Trimming left V 2 bases short and J 1 base short, with 8 bases between.

This chain joins TRBV10-2 and TRBJ1-1; D remains ambiguous. This CDR3 contains 13 residues. The V gene's germline CDR1 is WSHSY and CDR2 SAAADI. Trimming removed 10 bases at V and 1 base at J, with 13 bases between. CDR3 DNA sequence: TGCGCCACCCTGGAGCTGTCGAACACTGAAGCTTTCTTT. This codes for CATLELSNTEAFF.

The rearrangement joins TRBV10-3 to TRBJ1-1; the D gene is possibly TRBD1 (5 bases). The V end was cut by 6 bases, the J end by 5 bases, with 13 bases between. The CDR3 length is 13 residues. Germline CDR1 is ENHRY and CDR2 is SYGVKD. CDR3: CAISPEGRTEAFF. Written as DNA, the CDR3 is TGTGCCATCAGCCCGGAGGGGCGGACTGAAGCTTTCTTT.

This clone has only one observation. The chain recombines TRBV6-5 with TRBJ2-7, with D possibly being TRBD2 (6 bases). The CDR3 runs 13 residues. The V end was cut by 5 bases, the J end by 1 base, with 9 bases between. CDR1 is MNHEY, CDR2 SVGAGI, per germline. CDR3 amino acids: CASSPEGSYEQYF. The DNA of the CDR3 is TGTGCCAGCAGTCCGGAGGGTTCCTACGAGCAGTACTTC.

The chain employs TRBV6-5 and TRBJ2-1; 8 nucleotides line up with TRBD2. V was pared by 0 bases and J by 6 bases, with 4 bases of the junction left unmatched. CDR3 length: 15 residues. CDR1 and CDR2 (germline): MNHEY, SVGAGI. DNA of the CDR3: TGTGCCAGCAGTTACTCCGGCGGGGGGAGCAATGAGCAGTTCTTC. This translates into CASSYSGGGSNEQFF.

This clone was observed a handful of times. The chain combines TRBV4-2 with TRBJ2-5; a weak D match, TRBD1 (6 bases). The CDR3 covers 14 residues. Germline CDR1 and CDR2: LGHNA and YNFKEQ. Trimming cost V 5 bases and J 3 bases, with 13 bases left between them. The CDR3 bases are TGTGCCAGCAGCAGGGGGAAGAAGGAAGAGACCCAGTACTTC. Its translation: CASSRGKKEETQYF.

V and J are TRBV5-1 and TRBJ2-7; a possible D gene is TRBD1 (6 bases). The CDR3 spans 13 residues. V dropped 5 bases and J dropped 4 bases, with 13 bases sitting between them. Germline V gene sequence: CDR1 SGHRS, CDR2 YFSETQ. CDR3 coding DNA: TGCGCCAGCAGTCCAGGGGTTCGATACGAGCAGTACTTC. Protein sequence: CASSPGVRYEQYF. The full variable domain, with the rest looked up from reference TRBV5-1 and TRBJ2-7, is KAGVTQTPRYLIKTRGQQVTLSCSPISGHRSVSWYQQTPGQGLQFLFEYFSETQRNKGNFPGRFSGRQFSNSRSEMNVSTLELGDSALYLCASSPGVRYEQYFGPGTRLTVT.

This clone appeared a few times. In the same sample, other DNA sequences code for this CDR3. The rearrangement uses TRBV18 and TRBJ1-3, with D hard to call. The V and J ends lost 4 bases and 0 bases respectively, with 7 bases between them. Germline CDR1 reads KGHSH; CDR2 reads LQKENI. The CDR3 has 14 amino acids. The CDR3 bases are TGTGCCAGCTCACGCGACTACTCTGGAAACACCATATATTTT. Translation: CASSRDYSGNTIYF.

The V gene is TRBV7-9, the J gene TRBJ2-7; D is uncertain. V shed 1 base and J shed 7 bases, with 11 bases lying between them. This CDR3 region has 13 residues. CDR1 and CDR2 (germline): SEHNR, FQNEAQ (reference sequence). As DNA, the CDR3 is TGTGCCAGCAGCTTAGTTGGGGATCAAGAGCAGTACTTC. It specifies CASSLVGDQEQYF.

The table lists this clone with many counts. Other DNA sequences within the sample encode an identical CDR3. This chain joins TRBV27 and TRBJ2-7; TRBD1 is a possible D gene (7 bases). Trimming cost V 4 bases and J 2 bases, with 12 bases left between them. The germline V gene encodes CDR1 MNHEY and CDR2 SMNVEV (reference sequence). The CDR3 totals 14 residues. The CDR3 spells CASSSSGGTYEQYF. The CDR3 DNA reads TGTGCCAGCAGTTCTTCAGGGGGGACCTACGAGCAGTACTTC.

The V call is TRBV7-9, the J call TRBJ1-1, with a possible D match to TRBD1 (6 bases). CDR3 length: 19 amino acids. Trimming cost V 5 bases and J 1 base, with 26 bases left between them. Germline loops: CDR1 SEHNR, CDR2 FQNEAQ (reference sequence). CDR3 amino acids: CASSQRGVQGNYWNTEAFF. The CDR3 nucleotides are TGTGCCAGCAGCCAACGTGGGGTTCAGGGGAATTATTGGAACACTGAAGCTTTCTTT.

This clone was observed a handful of times. This chain joins TRBV4-1 and TRBJ2-5; TRBD2 matches at 8 bases. Germline V gives CDR1 MGHRA, CDR2 YSYEKL. The CDR3 runs 17 residues. Trimming cost V 0 bases and J 2 bases; bases outside gene matches: 8. CDR3 in DNA: TGCGCCAGCAGCCAAGAAGAAGGTAGCGGGACTCAAGAGACCCAGTACTTC. The encoded protein is CASSQEEGSGTQETQYF.

This chain joins TRBV28 and TRBJ2-7; a weak D match, TRBD1 (6 bases). Germline CDR1 reads MDHEN; CDR2 reads SYDVKM. The V end was cut by 6 bases, the J end by 10 bases, with 22 bases between. The CDR3 extends over 14 amino acids. In DNA, the CDR3 is TGTGCCAGCAGACAGGGTTCCAGAGCTGGGGGCCAGTACTTC. It encodes CASRQGSRAGGQYF.

V usage is TRBV2 and J usage is TRBJ1-5, with D perhaps matching TRBD1 (6 bases). V was clipped by 5 bases and J by 4 bases, with 12 bases between them. Germline CDR1 and CDR2: SNHLY and FYNNEI. The CDR3 loop spans 14 amino acids. Written as DNA, the CDR3 is TGTGCCAGCAGTCGATTAGGGGGGAATCAGCCCCAGCATTTT. Translated: CASSRLGGNQPQHF.

This chain uses TRBV7-2 with TRBJ2-7; 12 bases map to TRBD2. CDR3 length: 17 amino acids. Germline CDR1 SGHTA, CDR2 FQGNSA. V gave up 4 bases and J gave up 1 base; unmatched junction bases: 8. The CDR3 region is CASSWSSGRGVSYEQYF. The CDR3 region has the DNA TGTGCCAGCAGCTGGTCTAGCGGGAGGGGGGTTTCCTACGAGCAGTACTTC.

This chain connects TRBV5-5 to TRBJ2-7; TRBD2 might be the D (6 bases). Germline CDR1 reads SGHKS; CDR2 reads YYEKEE (reference sequence). The CDR3 contains 16 residues. Trimming removed 2 bases at V and 4 bases at J, with 19 bases between. In nucleotides, the CDR3 is TGTGCCAGCAGCTTTCGCTTTGCGGGAAGACCGTACGAGCAGTACTTC. It encodes CASSFRFAGRPYEQYF.

The V call is TRBV6-5, the J call TRBJ1-1; D gene uncertain. V was shortened by 9 bases and J by 7 bases, with 18 bases between the two germline ends. The CDR3 sequence is 13 residues long. Germline lookup yields CDR1 MNHEY and CDR2 SVGAGI. CDR3 protein: CASLRGLKGEAFF. The CDR3 DNA reads TGTGCCAGTCTCCGCGGCCTCAAGGGTGAAGCTTTCTTT.

This chain uses TRBV19 with TRBJ2-2; 11 nucleotides align to TRBD2. This CDR3 is 15 amino acids long. Losses at the gene ends were 5 bases for V and 5 bases for J; bases not matched to a gene: 4. The germline V gene encodes CDR1 LNHDA and CDR2 SQIVND (reference sequence). The CDR3, as DNA: TGTGCCAGTAGTCTCACTAGCGGGAGAACCGGGGAGCTGTTTTTT. Its protein is CASSLTSGRTGELFF. Full variable domain (missing parts from reference TRBV19 and TRBJ2-2): DGGITQSPKYLFRKEGQNVTLSCEQNLNHDAMYWYRQDPGQGLRLIYYSQIVNDFQKGDIAEGYSVSREKKESFPLTVTSAQKNPTAFYLCASSLTSGRTGELFFGEGSRLTVL.

The chain recombines TRBV10-3 with TRBJ2-3; TRBD2 might be the D (6 bases). Germline V gene lookup returns CDR1 ENHRY and CDR2 SYGVKD. Trimming removed 6 bases at V and 3 bases at J, with 19 bases between. This CDR3 is 16 amino acids long. The CDR3 nucleotides read TGTGCCATCAGCGATCTAGGACTAACTGCGACAGATACGCAGTATTTT. This translates into CAISDLGLTATDTQYF.

The V call is TRBV5-1, the J call TRBJ1-5, with D possibly matching TRBD1 (5 bases). Trimming removed 3 bases at V and 1 base at J, with 5 bases between. CDR3 length: 13 amino acids. CDR1 is SGHRS, CDR2 YFSETQ, per germline. The CDR3 nucleotides are TGCGCCAGCAGCTGGGACAGCAATCAGCCCCAGCATTTT. Translation: CASSWDSNQPQHF.

The chain recombines TRBV6-5 with TRBJ1-5; D gene uncertain. Trimming took off 0 bases at V and 7 bases at J, with 7 bases between the two ends. Germline loops: CDR1 MNHEY, CDR2 SVGAGI. The CDR3 extends over 13 amino acids. The CDR3 nucleotides are TGTGCCAGCAGTTACTCGACGGGCCAGCCCCAGCATTTT. It encodes CASSYSTGQPQHF.

As to this clone: One end of the junction varies from germline; a read error may be responsible. V usage is TRBV28 and J usage is TRBJ1-2; 8 nucleotides agree with TRBD1. Germline CDR1 MDHEN, CDR2 SYDVKM. The CDR3 sequence is 12 residues long. CDR3 region: CAGRGQGYGYTF. The CDR3 DNA sequence: TGTGCCGGCAGGGGGCAAGGCTATGGCTACACCTTC.

The rearrangement joins TRBV7-9 to TRBJ2-7, with 8 nucleotides matching TRBD1. The CDR3 loop spans 16 amino acids. The trim removed 1 base at V and 5 bases at J, leaving 10 bases unmatched. CDR1 and CDR2 from the germline V gene are SEHNR and FQNEAQ (reference sequence). The CDR3 loop reads CASSLVGWGQVDEQYF. Here the CDR3 DNA reads TGTGCCAGCAGCTTAGTAGGTTGGGGACAGGTGGACGAGCAGTACTTC.

This chain uses TRBV28 with TRBJ2-3, with a possible D match to TRBD2 (6 bases). The CDR3 covers 13 residues. Germline assignment: CDR1 MDHEN and CDR2 SYDVKM. Trimming pared 8 bases from V and 5 bases from J, leaving 14 bases between. As DNA, the CDR3 is TGTGCCAGCGCGTCGGGAGTAGTAGATACGCAGTATTTT. Residues: CASASGVVDTQYF.

The chain has TRBV2 and TRBJ1-1, with 7 nucleotides matching TRBD1. This CDR3 is 13 amino acids long. V lost 5 bases, J lost 1 base, and 1 base stayed unmatched. Germline V gene data show CDR1 as SNHLY and CDR2 as FYNNEI. The CDR3 sequence: CASSRDRNTEAFF. DNA for the CDR3: TGTGCCAGCAGTCGGGACAGGAACACTGAAGCTTTCTTT.

As for this clone: Different DNA sequences within this sample yield the same CDR3. The CDR3 is CASSYSRGAGELFF. CDR3 nucleotide sequence: TGTGCCAGCAGTTACTCGAGGGGAGCCGGGGAGCTGTTTTTT. This chain uses TRBV6-5 with TRBJ2-2; possibly TRBD1 or TRBD2 for D (5 bases each). The CDR3 spans 14 residues. V dropped 0 bases and J dropped 6 bases, with 8 bases sitting between them. Germline CDR1 MNHEY, CDR2 SVGAGI.

The chain is built from TRBV5-1 and TRBJ2-1, with 12 nucleotides matching TRBD1. In germline, CDR1 is SGHRS, CDR2 YFSETQ. Trimming took 4 bases from V and 10 from J; bases not matched to a gene: 6. The CDR3 length is 14 residues. CDR3 residues: CASSAGTGGLEQFF. CDR3 DNA: TGCGCCAGCAGCGCCGGGACAGGGGGCTTAGAGCAGTTCTTC.